This is a list of T cell receptor beta chains from one sample in a study of blood T cell repertoires in COVID-19. Sequencing was performed with immunoSEQ multiplex PCR; in TCRdb, only in-frame clones are kept and a portion is missing. The sample has about 98,000 clones; roughly 86% are singletons. Material for sequencing was peripheral blood. These receptors came from a man over 45 with active or convalescent COVID-19. Both conserved end residues are part of each CDR3. Fields, in order: clone size, V gene, D gene, J gene, CDR3 protein, CDR3 DNA. The D gene is left open where the match is weak. Clone size is given for some rows only: seen once, a few or many times, or a class if the clone is expanded.

>-|TRBV19|-|TRBJ1-5
CASSARDLQGSYQPQHF
TGTGCCAGTAGTGCGCGAGATTTACAGGGCTCGTATCAGCCCCAGCATTTT
>-|TRBV9|TRBD2|TRBJ2-1
CASSVSGTSGGQGQFF
TGTGCCAGCAGCGTCTCCGGGACTAGCGGGGGGCAGGGACAGTTCTTC
>-|TRBV11-2|TRBD1|TRBJ2-1
CASSPGTGGSYNEQFF
TGTGCCAGCAGCCCCGGGACAGGGGGCTCCTACAATGAGCAGTTCTTC
>-|TRBV7-2|TRBD1|TRBJ2-3
CASSLDREDTQYF
TGTGCCAGCAGCCTAGACAGGGAAGATACGCAGTATTTT
>-|TRBV5-8|TRBD1|TRBJ2-5
CASRPGTGTQETQYF
TGTGCCAGCAGGCCCGGGACAGGGACCCAAGAGACCCAGTACTTC
>-|TRBV5-1|TRBD1|TRBJ1-6
CASSVGTGGPNSPLHF
TGCGCCAGCAGCGTTGGGACAGGGGGTCCAAATTCACCCCTCCACTTT
>-|TRBV19|-|TRBJ1-2
CASSNSDSLSYGYTF
TGTGCCAGTAGTAACTCAGACAGCTTAAGCTATGGCTACACCTTC
>once|TRBV5-1|-|TRBJ2-5
CASAPGQETQYF
TGCGCCAGCGCCCCGGGGCAAGAGACCCAGTACTTC
>-|TRBV7-2|TRBD2|TRBJ2-3
CASSLVPRGDPTDTQYF
TGTGCCAGCAGCTTAGTTCCGCGGGGGGACCCCACAGATACGCAGTATTTT
>-|TRBV18|-|TRBJ2-6
CASSPGGTGANVLTF
TGTGCCAGCTCACCGGGGGGAACTGGGGCCAACGTCCTGACTTTC
>-|TRBV19|-|TRBJ1-5
CASSFQGGGQPQHF
TGTGCCAGTAGTTTCCAGGGAGGGGGTCAGCCCCAGCATTTT
>-|TRBV6-6|TRBD2|TRBJ2-7
CASRSSGLAEQYF
TGTGCCAGCAGATCCAGTGGACTAGCCGAGCAGTACTTC
>-|TRBV24-1|-|TRBJ1-2
CATSETRNYGYTF
TGTGCCACCAGTGAGACAAGGAACTATGGCTACACCTTC
>-|TRBV10-2|TRBD1|TRBJ1-3
CASSESRTGSSGNTIYF
TGCGCCAGCAGTGAGTCTCGGACAGGGTCCTCTGGAAACACCATATATTTT
>-|TRBV2|-|TRBJ2-5
CASSLRTDKETQYF
TGTGCCAGCAGTCTACGGACAGATAAAGAGACCCAGTACTTC
>-|TRBV5-1|-|TRBJ2-5
CASSQPGLETQYF
TGCGCCAGCAGTCAACCGGGGTTAGAGACCCAGTACTTC
>-|TRBV29-1|TRBD1|TRBJ2-7
CSVDGRGYEQYF
TGCAGCGTTGACGGCAGGGGGTACGAGCAGTACTTC
>-|TRBV25-1|-|TRBJ1-6
CASRDTIYNSPLHF
TGTGCCAGCAGGGACACCATCTATAATTCACCCCTCCACTTT
>few|TRBV19|TRBD1|TRBJ1-5
CASRSQGEVRTSNQPQHF
TGTGCCAGTAGATCACAGGGGGAAGTTAGAACGAGCAATCAGCCCCAGCATTTT
>-|TRBV27|-|TRBJ2-1
CASSLRGSYNEQFF
TGTGCCAGCAGTTTAAGGGGGTCCTACAATGAGCAGTTCTTC
>-|TRBV4-3|-|TRBJ1-6
CASSQESGGSSYNSPLHF
TGCGCCAGCAGCCAAGAATCGGGGGGGAGCTCCTATAATTCACCCCTCCACTTT
>-|TRBV5-1|TRBD1|TRBJ2-3
CASRGQGAIDTQYF
TGCGCCAGCCGGGGACAGGGGGCAATAGATACGCAGTATTTT
>once|TRBV7-2|TRBD2|TRBJ2-7
CASSLVAGGPHEQYF
TGTGCCAGCAGCTTAGTTGCGGGGGGGCCCCACGAGCAGTACTTC
>-|TRBV24-1|-|TRBJ1-1
CATSDLDRAFF
TGTGCCACCAGTGATTTGGATAGAGCTTTCTTT
>-|TRBV23-1|TRBD1|TRBJ1-5
CASRTGVQPQHF
TGCGCCAGCCGGACAGGGGTTCAGCCCCAGCATTTT
>-|TRBV28|-|TRBJ1-5
CASSSLYQGGLGQPQHF
TGTGCCAGCAGTTCACTTTACCAGGGCGGTTTGGGGCAGCCCCAGCATTTT
>-|TRBV19|TRBD1|TRBJ2-2
CASMEGGGTGELFF
TGTGCCAGTATGGAAGGGGGCGGCACCGGGGAGCTGTTTTTT
>-|TRBV28|-|TRBJ1-1
CASSLDRMKAFF
TGTGCCAGCAGTTTAGACAGGATGAAAGCTTTCTTT